The clone carrying this T cell receptor beta chain appeared a few times. CDR3 length: 13 residues. V was clipped by 6 bases and J by 2 bases, with 13 bases between them. Germline loops: CDR1 SQVTM, CDR2 ANQGSEA. Amplification yielded TCR beta CDR3 regions, with RNA transcripts as the source. TCR CDR3 regions were first amplified by RT-PCR with HTBI primers. TCRdb passed the multiplex PCR reads through MiXCR, listing each CDR3 protein once. The sample records 500,000 to 650,000 distinct CDR3 sequences, over 15% being singletons. This entry belongs to a study of T cells in Graves' hyperthyroidism and ophthalmopathy. For ophthalmopathy patients, the Clinical Activity Score was at least 3 and the NOSPECS grade at least 4; duration was under 3 months.

V and J are TRBV29-1 and TRBJ1-2; weak D call: TRBD1 (5 bases). The TCR originated in a woman between 18 and 29 years old with Graves' ophthalmopathy. Sequences were obtained from blood. The CDR3 is CSVRGSGNYGYTF. CDR3 bases: TGCAGCGTGAGAGGTTCAGGGAACTATGGCTACACCTTC.